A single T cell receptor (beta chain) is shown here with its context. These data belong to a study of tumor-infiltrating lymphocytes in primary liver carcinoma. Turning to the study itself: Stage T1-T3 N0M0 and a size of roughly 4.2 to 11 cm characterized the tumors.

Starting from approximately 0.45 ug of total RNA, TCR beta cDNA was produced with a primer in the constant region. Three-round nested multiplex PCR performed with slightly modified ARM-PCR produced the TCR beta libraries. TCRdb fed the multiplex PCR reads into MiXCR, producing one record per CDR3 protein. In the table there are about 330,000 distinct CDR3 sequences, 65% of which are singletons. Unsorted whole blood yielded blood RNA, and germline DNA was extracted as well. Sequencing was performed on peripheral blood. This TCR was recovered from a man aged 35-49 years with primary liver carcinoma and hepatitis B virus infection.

CDR3 DNA: TGCGCCAACAGGCCGCCAGGCTCCTACGAGCAGTACTTC. It encodes CANRPPGSYEQYF. The chain employs TRBV5-1 and TRBJ2-7; D possibly corresponds to TRBD1 (5 bases). This CDR3 is built from 13 residues. CDR1 and CDR2 (germline): SGHRS, YFSETQ. V was cut by 9 bases and J by 0 bases, with 13 bases left in between.